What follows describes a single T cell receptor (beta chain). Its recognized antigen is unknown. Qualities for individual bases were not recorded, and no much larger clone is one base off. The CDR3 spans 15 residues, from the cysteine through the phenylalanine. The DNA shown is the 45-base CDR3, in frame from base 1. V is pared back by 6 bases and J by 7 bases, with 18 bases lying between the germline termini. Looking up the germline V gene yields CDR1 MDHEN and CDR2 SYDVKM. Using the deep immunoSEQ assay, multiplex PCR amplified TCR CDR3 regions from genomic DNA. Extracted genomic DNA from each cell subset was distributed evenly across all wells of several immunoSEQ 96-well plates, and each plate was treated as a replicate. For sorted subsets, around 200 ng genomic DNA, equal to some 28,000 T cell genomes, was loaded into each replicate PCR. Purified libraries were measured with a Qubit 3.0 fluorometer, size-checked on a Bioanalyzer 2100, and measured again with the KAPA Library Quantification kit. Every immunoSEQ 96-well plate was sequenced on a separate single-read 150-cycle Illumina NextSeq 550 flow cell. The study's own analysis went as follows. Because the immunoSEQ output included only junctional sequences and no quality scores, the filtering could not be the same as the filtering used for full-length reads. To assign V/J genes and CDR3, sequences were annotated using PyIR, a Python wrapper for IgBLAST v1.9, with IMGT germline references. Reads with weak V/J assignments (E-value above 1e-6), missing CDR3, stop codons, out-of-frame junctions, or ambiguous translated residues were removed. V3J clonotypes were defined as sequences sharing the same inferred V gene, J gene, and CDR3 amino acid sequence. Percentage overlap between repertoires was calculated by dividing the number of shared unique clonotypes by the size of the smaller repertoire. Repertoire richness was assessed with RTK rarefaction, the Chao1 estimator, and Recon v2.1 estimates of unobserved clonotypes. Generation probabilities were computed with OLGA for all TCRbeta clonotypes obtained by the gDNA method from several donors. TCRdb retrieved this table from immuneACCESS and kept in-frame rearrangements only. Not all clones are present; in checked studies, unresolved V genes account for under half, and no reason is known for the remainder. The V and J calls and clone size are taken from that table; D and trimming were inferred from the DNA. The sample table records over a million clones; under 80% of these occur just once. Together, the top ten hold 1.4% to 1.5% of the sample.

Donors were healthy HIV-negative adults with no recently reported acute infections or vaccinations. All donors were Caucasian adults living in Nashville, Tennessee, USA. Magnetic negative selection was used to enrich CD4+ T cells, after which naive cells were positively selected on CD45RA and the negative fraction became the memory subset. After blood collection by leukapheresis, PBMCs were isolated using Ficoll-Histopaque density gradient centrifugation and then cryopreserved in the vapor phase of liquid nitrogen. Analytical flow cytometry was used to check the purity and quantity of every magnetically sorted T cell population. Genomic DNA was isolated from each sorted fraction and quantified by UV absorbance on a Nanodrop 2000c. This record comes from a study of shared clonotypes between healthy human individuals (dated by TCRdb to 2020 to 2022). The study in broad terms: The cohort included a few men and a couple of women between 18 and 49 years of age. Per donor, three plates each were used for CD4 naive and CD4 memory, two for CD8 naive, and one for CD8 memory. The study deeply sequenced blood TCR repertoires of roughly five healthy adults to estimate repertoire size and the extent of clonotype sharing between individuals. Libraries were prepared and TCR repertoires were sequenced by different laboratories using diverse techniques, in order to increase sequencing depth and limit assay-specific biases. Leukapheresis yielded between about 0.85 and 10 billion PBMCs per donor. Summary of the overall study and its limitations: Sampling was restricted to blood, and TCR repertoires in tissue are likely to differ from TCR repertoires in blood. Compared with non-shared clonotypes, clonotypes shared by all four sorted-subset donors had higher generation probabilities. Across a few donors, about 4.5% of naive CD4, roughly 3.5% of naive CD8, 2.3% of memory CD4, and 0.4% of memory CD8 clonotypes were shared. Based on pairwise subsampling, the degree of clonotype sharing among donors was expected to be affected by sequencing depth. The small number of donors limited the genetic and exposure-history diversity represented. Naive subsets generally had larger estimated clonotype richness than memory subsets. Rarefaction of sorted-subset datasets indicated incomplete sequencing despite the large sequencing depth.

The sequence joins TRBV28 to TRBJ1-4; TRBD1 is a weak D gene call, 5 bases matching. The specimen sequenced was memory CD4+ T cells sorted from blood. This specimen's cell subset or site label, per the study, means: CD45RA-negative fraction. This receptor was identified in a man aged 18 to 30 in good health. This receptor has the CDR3 CASRAMGGLGEKLFF. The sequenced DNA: TGTGCCAGCAGGGCTATGGGGGGGTTAGGTGAAAAACTGTTTTTT.